A single sample is the source of the 15 T cell receptor beta chains below, sequenced in a study of T cell changes during pregnancy in multiple sclerosis. Here immunoSEQ multiplex PCR was the method, and the copy in TCRdb shows in-frame clones only, minus some. The data hold 69,000 or so clones, with around 90% observed a single time. This material consisted of CD4+ T cells from peripheral blood mononuclear cells, taken in the third trimester of pregnancy. These receptors originate from a female donor in good health, enrolled as a control in a pregnancy study.

V is TRBV6-5 and J is TRBJ2-5, with 7 nucleotides matching TRBD2. The CDR3 totals 13 residues. J lost 4 bases, V lost 7 bases, and 6 bases had no gene match. Germline V gene sequence: CDR1 MNHEY, CDR2 SVGAGI. In DNA form, the CDR3 reads TGTGCCAGCACCACGTCGGGGGGAGAGACCCAGTACTTC. Translated, it gives CASTTSGGETQYF.

The chain carries TRBV4-2 and TRBJ2-1; D may be TRBD1 (6 bases). Looked up from germline, CDR1 is LGHNA and CDR2 is YNFKEQ. Trimming stripped 0 bases from V and 6 bases from J, with 9 bases between. The CDR3 has 14 amino acids. The CDR3 DNA sequence: TGTGCCAGCAGCCAAGAGGACAGCAGCAATGAGCAGTTCTTC. This sequence encodes CASSQEDSSNEQFF.

The genes are TRBV21-1 and TRBJ1-3; the table's D gene call, TRBD1, was not cross checked with the DNA. TRBV21-1 is classified as a pseudogene. The CDR3 runs 12 residues. Here the CDR3 reads CAPKGTGNTIYF. In DNA, the CDR3 is TGTGCACCCAAGGGGACTGGAAACACCATATATTTT.

CDR3 in amino acids: CASHGDNSPLHF. DNA of the CDR3: TGTGCCTCACACGGGGATAATTCACCCCTCCACTTT. This chain uses TRBV30 with TRBJ1-6; no firm D call. Trimming removed 7 bases from V and 5 bases from J, with 9 bases in between. This CDR3 comprises 12 residues. Germline V gene sequence: CDR1 GTSNPN, CDR2 SVGIG (reference sequence).

The chain carries TRBV6-6 and TRBJ2-7, with TRBD1 identical over 8 bases. Germline loops: CDR1 MNHNY, CDR2 SVGAGI (reference sequence). The junction had 4 bases not matched to a gene; V was cut back by 6 bases and J by 3 bases. This CDR3 spans 13 amino acids. CDR3 protein: CASSQDRGYEQYF. In DNA form, the CDR3 reads TGTGCCAGCAGCCAAGACAGGGGCTACGAGCAGTACTTC.

The chain is built from TRBV7-3 and TRBJ2-5; TRBD2 matches 7 bases. After removal of 5 bases from V and 4 bases from J, the junction contained 10 bases not matched to a gene. The CDR3 is made up of 15 amino acids. The V gene's germline CDR1 is SGHTA and CDR2 FQGTGA. CDR3 sequence (DNA): TGTGCCAGCAGCCTTAACGGGGGGTGGGGAGAGACCCAGTACTTC. This gives the protein CASSLNGGWGETQYF.

The chain links TRBV7-2 to TRBJ1-2; D is unresolved. The germline CDR1 and CDR2 sequences are SGHTA and FQGNSA. The germline V and J ends were trimmed by 1 base and 1 base, with 10 bases remaining between them. This CDR3 contains 15 residues. The CDR3: CASSLGENLNYGYTF. The CDR3 DNA is TGTGCCAGCAGCTTAGGAGAGAACCTTAACTATGGCTACACCTTC.

The J gene is TRBJ2-7, the V gene TRBV7-6, with 8 positions matching TRBD2. The V gene's germline CDR1 is SGHVS and CDR2 FNYEAQ. J lost 2 bases, V lost 2 bases, and 8 bases had no gene match. The CDR3 contains 16 residues. The CDR3 region is CASSLSRPGGAYEQYF. The DNA of the CDR3 is TGTGCCAGCAGCTTAAGTCGGCCGGGGGGGGCCTACGAGCAGTACTTC.

V usage is TRBV7-2 and J usage is TRBJ2-1; TRBD1 matches at 7 bases. Germline CDR1 SGHTA, CDR2 FQGNSA. The junction had 9 bases not matched to a gene; V was cut back by 2 bases and J by 8 bases. The CDR3 is 15 amino acids. The CDR3 region has the DNA TGTGCCAGCAGCTTAAATACGGGACAGTCACATGAGCAGTTCTTC. This encodes CASSLNTGQSHEQFF.

The CDR3: CASSNSYEQYF. CDR3 bases: TGTGCCAGCAGTAACTCCTACGAGCAGTACTTC. This chain uses TRBV7-2 with TRBJ2-7, with D unresolved. The germline gives CDR1 SGHTA, CDR2 FQGNSA. CDR3 length: 11 amino acids. V was trimmed by 6 bases and J by 0 bases, leaving 3 bases between them.

This chain joins TRBV11-2 and TRBJ1-1; 7 bases map to TRBD1. CDR1 SGHAT and CDR2 FQNNGV come from the germline V gene. J gave up 4 bases and V 3 bases, and 2 bases lay outside the gene matches. The CDR3 runs to 13 residues. The CDR3 is CASSFQGGTEAFF. Here the CDR3 DNA reads TGTGCCAGCAGCTTTCAGGGGGGCACTGAAGCTTTCTTT.

This clone was found a few times. V is TRBV30 and J is TRBJ1-1, with D tentatively TRBD1 (6 bases). Trimming cost V 5 bases and J 1 base, with 14 bases left between them. CDR1 GTSNPN and CDR2 SVGIG come from the germline V gene (reference sequence). The CDR3 has 14 residues. CDR3 nucleotides: TGTGCCTGGGAGATCGGACAGAAGAACACTGAAGCTTTCTTT. It codes for CAWEIGQKNTEAFF.

V usage is TRBV19 and J usage is TRBJ1-2; D is unresolved. The CDR3 is 15 residues long. The germline V gene encodes CDR1 LNHDA and CDR2 SQIVND (reference sequence). Trimming removed 3 bases from V and 4 bases from J, with 15 bases in between. DNA for the CDR3: TGTGCCAGTAGTATTCGATTGCCGAGATCCTATGGCTACACCTTC. Protein: CASSIRLPRSYGYTF.

This CDR3 reads CASSYSNSAGNTIYF. The CDR3 coding sequence is TGTGCCAGCAGTTACTCGAACTCGGCTGGAAACACCATATATTTT. The V and J genes are TRBV6-5 and TRBJ1-3; D is unclear. V dropped 0 bases and J dropped 2 bases, with 8 bases sitting between them. The CDR3 is made up of 15 amino acids. Germline V gene data show CDR1 as MNHEY and CDR2 as SVGAGI.

In nucleotides, the CDR3 is TGCGCCAGCAGCTCTACAGGGGCCGGGGAGACCCAGTACTTC. Amino acid sequence: CASSSTGAGETQYF. This chain connects TRBV5-1 to TRBJ2-5, with 7 bases lining up with TRBD1. J was trimmed by 5 bases and V by 3 bases; bases with no gene match: 7. The CDR3 has 14 amino acids. In germline, CDR1 is SGHRS, CDR2 YFSETQ.